This TCR beta chain was captured in a study of neurological immune-mediated disorders. Time point noted: longitudinal time-point 2. Many counts were recorded for this clonotype. The antigen is not known. The study, taken as a whole, reports: A possible signature appeared as one related-CDR3 cluster, in which phylogenetic grouping placed the repertoires of 18 of 34 multiple sclerosis patients. Neither clinical nor MRI features were associated with the multiple sclerosis repertoire cluster.

The team produced cDNA through 5'RACE using 10-nucleotide random UMIs. One entry per CDR3 protein, called by TCRdb with MiXCR from the 5' RACE reads. The sample includes about 80,000 distinct CDR3 sequences, approximately 5.8% seen only once; the top ten take 7.9%. Sequencing was performed on PBMCs. The origin of this receptor is a woman aged 55-69 years with multiple sclerosis.

The CDR3 is CASSGTSGFHTEAFF. CDR3 in DNA: TGCGCCAGCAGCGGGACCTCGGGGTTTCACACTGAAGCTTTCTTT. The chain uses TRBV5-1 and TRBJ1-1; perhaps TRBD1 as D (5 bases). V was trimmed by 4 bases and J by 3 bases, leaving 16 bases between them. Germline V gene sequence: CDR1 SGHRS, CDR2 YFSETQ. This CDR3 has 15 amino acids. The full variable domain, in which reference TRBV5-1 and TRBJ1-1 provide the parts outside the CDR3, is KAGVTQTPRYLIKTRGQQVTLSCSPISGHRSVSWYQQTPGQGLQFLFEYFSETQRNKGNFPGRFSGRQFSNSRSEMNVSTLELGDSALYLCASSGTSGFHTEAFFGQGTRLTVV.